These 28 T cell receptor beta chains share one sample of origin, sequenced in a study of T cells in Graves' hyperthyroidism and ophthalmopathy. The investigators amplified TCR beta CDR3 regions from RNA transcripts. The TCR CDR3 was amplified in a first-round RT-PCR using the HTBI primer set. TCRdb passed the multiplex PCR reads through MiXCR, listing each CDR3 protein once. The table lists roughly 500,000 distinct CDR3 sequences, approximately 15% of them singletons. Sequences were obtained from blood. All receptors derive from a woman aged 25 to 45 with Graves' hyperthyroidism that later progressed to Graves' ophthalmopathy.

This clonotype has a count of ten or more. This sequence joins TRBV20-1 and TRBJ2-7, with TRBD2 identical over 11 bases. CDR3 length: 15 residues. V lost 1 base, J lost 2 bases, and 4 bases stayed unmatched. CDR1 is DFQATT, CDR2 SNEGSKA, per germline (reference sequence). The CDR3 nucleotides read TGCAGTGCTAGAGTACCGGGACTAGCGGCCTACGAGCAGTACTTC. Translated: CSARVPGLAAYEQYF.

The sample holds a few counts of this clonotype. V and J are TRBV19 and TRBJ2-1; a weak D match, TRBD2 (6 bases). Trimming left V 7 bases short and J 4 bases short, with 17 bases between. The CDR3 sequence is 15 residues long. Germline V gene data show CDR1 as LNHDA and CDR2 as SQIVND (reference sequence). The CDR3 here is CASTPMAGSYNEQFF. The CDR3 DNA sequence: TGTGCCAGTACCCCGATGGCGGGGAGTTACAATGAGCAGTTCTTC.

This clonotype has a count of ten or more. The rearrangement joins TRBV3-1 to TRBJ1-1; D uncertain. V dropped 3 bases and J dropped 0 bases, with 8 bases sitting between them. There are 14 residues in the CDR3. Per the germline V gene, CDR1 is LGHDT and CDR2 is YNNKEL (reference sequence). CDR3 region: CASSHGQMNTEAFF. The DNA of the CDR3 is TGTGCCAGCAGCCACGGGCAGATGAACACTGAAGCTTTCTTT.

This clonotype was seen many times. V usage is TRBV15 and J usage is TRBJ1-5; maybe TRBD1 (6 bases). The CDR3 is 16 residues long. Germline V gene sequence: CDR1 LNHNV, CDR2 YYDKDF (reference sequence). The V and J ends lost 0 bases and 5 bases respectively, with 14 bases between them. CDR3 region: CATSRELGAGDQPQHF. In DNA form, the CDR3 reads TGTGCCACCAGCAGAGAGCTTGGAGCAGGGGATCAGCCCCAGCATTTT.

This clonotype occurred many times. This rearrangement joins TRBV11-2 to TRBJ1-3; D not certain. V was trimmed by 2 bases and J by 4 bases, leaving 9 bases between them. The germline V gene encodes CDR1 SGHAT and CDR2 FQNNGV. The CDR3 has 14 residues. The CDR3 DNA reads as TGTGCCAGCAGCTTATATCTGGAGGGAAACACCATATATTTT. Translated, it gives CASSLYLEGNTIYF. Using reference TRBV11-2 and TRBJ1-3 for the parts outside the CDR3, the full variable domain is EAGVAQSPRYKIIEKRQSVAFWCNPISGHATLYWYQQILGQGPKLLIQFQNNGVVDDSQLPKDRFSAERLKGVDSTLKIQPAKLEDSAVYLCASSLYLEGNTIYFGEGSWLTVV.

In this sample, this clonotype turned up many times. The rearrangement joins TRBV12-3 or TRBV12-4 to TRBJ1-2; D gene uncertain. Trimming stripped 2 bases from V and 4 bases from J, with 8 bases between. The CDR3 runs to 13 residues. This chain's CDR3 is CASSLRTAYGYTF. In DNA, the CDR3 is TGTGCCAGCAGTTTACGGACGGCCTATGGCTACACCTTC.

This clonotype has a count of ten or more. The chain employs TRBV7-2 and TRBJ1-2; D gene uncertain. The CDR3 totals 11 residues. Germline V lookup: CDR1 SGHTA, CDR2 FQGNSA. V gave up 7 bases and J gave up 3 bases, with 6 bases separating them. The CDR3 DNA is TGTGCCAGCATTCTATACTATGGCTACACCTTC. Amino acid sequence: CASILYYGYTF.

This clonotype was recorded at least ten times. At one end, the junction sequence differs from germline, possibly due to a read error. CDR3 sequence (DNA): TGCGCCAGCAGCTTGGGGCGGGATCAGCCCCAGCATTTT. Translated, it gives CASSLGRDQPQHF. J is TRBJ1-5 and V is TRBV27, with a possible D match to TRBD1 (5 bases). The germline V gene has CDR1 MNHEY and CDR2 SMNVEV (reference sequence). CDR3 length: 13 amino acids.

As concerns this clonotype: The junction does not match germline at one end; this may be a read error. The rearrangement joins TRBV2 to TRBJ2-3; D might be TRBD1 (6 bases). This CDR3 contains 13 residues. Germline V CDR1 and CDR2: SNHLY, FYNNEI. CDR3 sequence reads: CANSVGAGDTQYF. The CDR3 DNA is TGTGCCAACAGTGTGGGGGCGGGAGATACGCAGTATTTT.

For this clonotype: A single base separates this from a much larger clone, so it may be a read error. The J gene is TRBJ1-3, the V gene TRBV12-5, with D uncertain. CDR3 length: 14 residues. CDR1 is LGHNT and CDR2 is FRNRAP in the germline V gene. In DNA form, the CDR3 reads TGTGCTAGTGGTTTAGACACCCCTGGAACCACCATATATTTT. Amino acid sequence: CASGLDTPGTTIYF.

This clonotype came up many times. This rearrangement joins TRBV3-1 to TRBJ2-2; TRBD2 might be the D (5 bases). V was shortened by 0 bases and J by 7 bases, with 15 bases between the two germline ends. This CDR3 has 16 residues. Per germline, CDR1 LGHDT and CDR2 YNNKEL (reference sequence). The CDR3 is CASSQDLPGLGGELFF. In DNA, the CDR3 is TGTGCCAGCAGCCAAGATCTTCCGGGGTTAGGCGGGGAGCTGTTTTTT.

V gene TRBV18 combines with J gene TRBJ2-7; 7 bases are a match to TRBD2. The CDR3 runs to 16 residues. Germline V lookup: CDR1 KGHSH, CDR2 LQKENI. With V trimmed by 2 bases and J by 2 bases, 9 bases remained unmatched. The CDR3 DNA sequence: TGTGCCAGCTCACCAAGGTTGGGGGAGGGCCCCTACGAGCAGTACTTC. Translating it yields CASSPRLGEGPYEQYF.

The V gene is TRBV9, the J gene TRBJ2-1, with a possible D match to TRBD2 (6 bases). Trimming took 3 bases from V and 4 from J, leaving 17 bases between them. Germline CDR1 and CDR2: SGDLS and YYNGEE. CDR3 size: 16 residues. The CDR3 here is CASSGLEGNKYNEQFF. Written as DNA, the CDR3 is TGTGCCAGCAGCGGGTTGGAGGGAAACAAGTACAATGAGCAGTTCTTC.

The chain joins TRBV5-1 to TRBJ2-2; D gene unclear. Germline V CDR1 and CDR2: SGHRS, YFSETQ. The CDR3 length is 16 residues. V gave up 4 bases and J gave up 0 bases, with 13 bases separating them. The CDR3 sequence is CASSLLRTANTGELFF. In DNA, the CDR3 is TGCGCCAGCAGCCTGCTTAGGACGGCGAACACCGGGGAGCTGTTTTTT.

This clonotype was counted at least ten times. The chain carries TRBV20-1 and TRBJ2-3; D is ambiguous. The CDR3 covers 11 residues. Looked up from germline, CDR1 is DFQATT and CDR2 is SNEGSKA (reference sequence). Trimming cost V 8 bases and J 5 bases, with 11 bases left between them. CDR3 coding DNA: TGCAGTCTCGCCCCCCGAGATACGCAGTATTTT. It encodes CSLAPRDTQYF.

In this sample, this clonotype turned up many times. The genes are TRBV12-3 or TRBV12-4 and TRBJ1-1; the D is unclear. There are 14 residues in the CDR3. Trimming pared 7 bases from V and 6 bases from J, leaving 18 bases between. CDR3 nucleotide sequence: TGTGCCAGCAACGAACGGGGAGGGAGGGCTGAAGCTTTCTTT. This codes for CASNERGGRAEAFF.

The table lists this clonotype with many counts. The chain combines TRBV20-1 with TRBJ1-6; 9 nucleotides agree with TRBD1. The CDR3 runs 15 residues. Germline V CDR1 and CDR2: DFQATT, SNEGSKA (reference sequence). V was clipped by 1 base and J by 9 bases; unmatched bases: 7. This chain's CDR3 is CSARVGTGWGSPLHF. The CDR3 coding sequence is TGCAGTGCTAGAGTCGGGACAGGGTGGGGTTCACCCCTCCACTTT.

This clonotype was recorded at least ten times. The chain uses TRBV20-1 and TRBJ1-4, with TRBD1 matching over 7 bases. This CDR3 comprises 14 residues. Germline V gene lookup returns CDR1 DFQATT and CDR2 SNEGSKA (reference sequence). J gave up 0 bases and V 3 bases, and 1 base lay outside the gene matches. The CDR3 DNA follows: TGCAGTGCTAGCCAGGGGGCAACTAATGAAAAACTGTTTTTT. It translates to CSASQGATNEKLFF.

The chain uses TRBV6-1 and TRBJ1-2; D uncertain. The V end lost 7 bases, the J end lost 2 bases, and 17 bases lay between the germline ends. Looked up from germline, CDR1 is MNHNS and CDR2 is SASEGT. CDR3 length: 15 residues. The CDR3 protein is CASTTPGRANYGYTF. The CDR3 DNA reads TGTGCCAGCACTACCCCGGGGAGGGCCAACTATGGCTACACCTTC.

The rearrangement joins TRBV20-1 to TRBJ1-1; 8 nucleotides match TRBD1. Per germline, CDR1 DFQATT and CDR2 SNEGSKA (reference sequence). The CDR3 loop spans 15 amino acids. V shed 0 bases, J shed 0 bases, and the junction held 3 bases outside the gene matches. Here the CDR3 DNA reads TGCAGTGCTAGAGATTACAGGGGGATGAACACTGAAGCTTTCTTT. This codes for CSARDYRGMNTEAFF.

This clonotype was counted at least ten times. The V gene is TRBV6-1, the J gene TRBJ2-1; 11 bases are a match to TRBD2. V dropped 10 bases and J dropped 8; count of bases not matched to a gene: 16. Germline CDR1 and CDR2: MNHNS and SASEGT. CDR3 size: 16 residues. The CDR3 DNA reads as TGTGCCACCAATCGGGCCTCGATAGCGGGGGGGTATGAGCAGTTCTTC. Its protein product is CATNRASIAGGYEQFF.

This clonotype was counted at least ten times. The V and J genes are TRBV12-3 or TRBV12-4 and TRBJ2-5, with D tentatively TRBD2 (5 bases). With 3 bases removed from V and 5 bases from J, the gap between germline ends came to 13 bases. This CDR3 comprises 14 residues. The CDR3 loop reads CASSFGEPWETQYF. Here the CDR3 DNA reads TGTGCCAGCAGTTTCGGGGAGCCCTGGGAGACCCAGTACTTC.

This clonotype was counted a few times. V and J are TRBV14 and TRBJ1-4; D unclear. CDR1 is SGHDN and CDR2 is FVKESK in the germline V gene. V was clipped by 4 bases and J by 5 bases, with 20 bases between them. The CDR3 is 17 amino acids. CDR3 nucleotide sequence: TGTGCCAGCAGCCCCGGGTACACAATCTCTGGCAATGAAAAACTGTTTTTT. Its translation is CASSPGYTISGNEKLFF.

In regard to this clonotype: A much bigger clone sits one base away, suggesting this may be a read error. J is TRBJ1-2 and V is TRBV5-4, with 10 bases fitting TRBD1. V dropped 3 bases and J dropped 7; count of bases not matched to a gene: 9. CDR3 length: 15 residues. CDR1 and CDR2 from the germline V gene are SGHNT and YYREEE (reference sequence). CDR3 amino acids: CASSSDRGPRFGYTF. CDR3 coding DNA: TGTGCCAGCAGCTCCGACAGGGGGCCTCGGTTTGGCTACACCTTC.

In its sample, this clonotype was seen many times. V gene TRBV2 combines with J gene TRBJ1-6; D remains ambiguous. Germline assignment: CDR1 SNHLY and CDR2 FYNNEI. V dropped 2 bases and J dropped 14 bases, with 19 bases sitting between them. The CDR3 sequence is 15 residues long. The CDR3 protein is CASSEMAPGNGALHF. DNA of the CDR3: TGTGCCAGCAGTGAAATGGCGCCTGGGAATGGGGCCCTCCACTTT. Based on the CDR3 plus reference TRBV2 and TRBJ1-6, the full variable domain is EPEVTQTPSHQVTQMGQEVILRCVPISNHLYFYWYRQILGQKVEFLVSFYNNEISEKSEIFDDQFSVERPDGSNFTLKIRSTKLEDSAMYFCASSEMAPGNGALHFGNGTRLTVT.

This clonotype appeared many times. V gene TRBV11-2 combines with J gene TRBJ1-4; D gene ambiguous. Trimming cost V 1 base and J 8 bases, with 14 bases left between them. The CDR3 loop spans 15 amino acids. Germline V gene data show CDR1 as SGHAT and CDR2 as FQNNGV. CDR3 nucleotide sequence: TGTGCCAGCAGCTTAGCCGGCGGCCTCGGGGAAAAACTGTTTTTT. Its protein product is CASSLAGGLGEKLFF.

The CDR3 DNA sequence: TGTGCCAGCAGTTACGGGTTTTTCACAGATACGCAGTATTTT. Residues: CASSYGFFTDTQYF. The genes are TRBV6-2 or TRBV6-3 and TRBJ2-3; the D is unclear. The ends were cut back, 2 bases at V and 2 bases at J, with 8 bases in the middle. Germline V CDR1 and CDR2: MNHEY, SVGEGT. The CDR3 sequence is 14 residues long.

The CDR3 region is CASSQGQGPEAFF. The CDR3 coding sequence is TGTGCCAGCAGCCAAGGACAGGGTCCTGAAGCTTTCTTT. This chain links TRBV3-1 with TRBJ1-1, with TRBD1 identical over 7 bases. The length of the CDR3 is 13 residues. The germline gives CDR1 LGHDT, CDR2 YNNKEL (reference sequence). V trimming: 1 base; J trimming: 6 bases; junction bases outside the gene matches: 2.